This T cell receptor (beta chain) was observed in a study of T cell clonotyping in hematopoietic cell transplantation (dated by TCRdb to about 2021). Background on the whole study: A total of some 140 blood samples were gathered in the study from roughly 37 consecutive transplant recipients along with their related donors. Recruitment of patients ran from 2015 to early 2017, and follow-up continued until September 2020 or until death. Findings and caveats that apply to the study as a whole: Inverse Simpson Index values from donors and from recipients before transplant predicted broader TCR repertoire diversity after transplant. Sample size was limited, and cells were not sorted, so CD4 and CD8 repertoire contributions could not be separated. Overlap with donor repertoires was found for only a small fraction of recipient repertoires, with over 95% found to appear de novo at the given depth. After transplant, TCR diversity in recipients dropped, and pathologically expanded clonotypes climbed progressively between day 30 and day 180.

The immunoSEQ assay, a bias-controlled multiplex PCR with V- and J-specific primers, was used to amplify TCR beta CDR3 regions from genomic DNA. In a second PCR step, the CDR3 amplicons were tagged with a proprietary barcode plus Illumina adapter sequences. CDR3 libraries were sequenced on an Illumina MiSeq instrument. Concerning the study's data processing: Export and quality control were handled in immunoSEQ Analyzer 3.0, while downstream analyses relied on R Bioconductor and Immunarch. Only productive rearrangements within the normalized downsampled data set were used in the calculation of repertoire metrics. In the normalized cohort, clonotypes with more than 5 templates were defined as pathologically expanded. The Inverse Simpson Index served as the measure of repertoire diversity. To capture all clonotypes, the CMV-specificity analyses were run on the non-normalized data set. Imported from immuneACCESS, the table was reduced by TCRdb to in-frame sequences with V and J called. These copies leave out some clones; in studies compared against another copy, an unresolved V gene accounts for under half, and the cause of the remainder is not known. V, J and clone size were drawn from that table, and D and trimming were deduced from the DNA. For this sample the table gives tens of thousands of clones, of which nearly 97% were detected only once. About 0.91% of the sample comes from the top ten.

Related transplant donors provided blood samples for TCR beta sequencing. Nuclei Lysis Solution was used to extract genomic DNA from fresh or cryopreserved unfractionated peripheral blood mononuclear cells. Regarding this clone: Its antigen has not been determined. No clone much larger than this one lies a single base away; base qualities are absent.

The CDR3 numbers 13 residues from cysteine through phenylalanine. The CDR3 DNA has 39 bases and is translated from base 1. The junction shows trimming of 9 bases on V and 4 bases on J, plus 15 bases between the germline ends. As encoded in the germline V gene, CDR1 is SNHLY while CDR2 is FYNNEI. The TCR comes from a man younger than 45 in good health. Some clones in this sample may be carry-over from other donors' samples. Recombination joined TRBV2 with TRBJ1-1; TRBD1 might be the D gene, on 5 matching bases. The sample taken for sequencing was peripheral blood mononuclear cells. The CDR3 sequence is CARRPGRGTEAFF. The DNA reads as follows: TGTGCCAGAAGGCCAGGGAGAGGCACTGAAGCTTTCTTT.